Shown below are 20 T cell receptor beta chains from a single sample sequenced in a study of beta chain features in type 1 diabetes. The investigators reverse transcribed all of the isolated RNA, so they sequenced expressed TCRB transcripts. Sequenced by immunoSEQ multiplex PCR; TCRdb stores in-frame clones only, minus some. The sample has about 360,000 clones; around an eighth are singletons. Sequencing used naive CD4+ T cells from blood. The receptor set was obtained from a man aged 18 to 35 in good health.

V and J are TRBV19 and TRBJ1-1, with 8 bases that match TRBD1. Germline V lookup: CDR1 LNHDA, CDR2 SQIVND (reference sequence). The V segment lost 10 bases and the J segment 5 bases; nucleotides outside the gene matches: 15. The CDR3 runs to 15 residues. As DNA, the CDR3 is TGTGCCACAAGGACAGGGCGAAGGAGGGCGACTGAAGCTTTCTTT. It yields the protein CATRTGRRRATEAFF.

This chain connects TRBV30 to TRBJ2-7, with 9 bases fitting TRBD2. The CDR3 is 14 amino acids. Germline-derived CDR1 and CDR2 are GTSNPN and SVGIG (reference sequence). The trim removed 3 bases at V and 3 bases at J, leaving 6 bases unmatched. CDR3 residues: CAWSPGTSFYEQYF. CDR3 DNA sequence: TGTGCCTGGAGCCCCGGGACTAGCTTCTACGAGCAGTACTTC.

This clone was seen at least ten times. Other nucleotide sequences from this sample produce the same CDR3. This chain joins TRBV29-1 and TRBJ2-7; no clear D gene. CDR1 is SQVTM and CDR2 is ANQGSEA in the germline V gene. V lost 7 bases, J lost 4 bases, and 8 bases lay in between. This CDR3 comprises 10 residues. The chain's CDR3 is CSAGTYEQYF. The CDR3 region has the DNA TGCAGCGCAGGAACTTACGAGCAGTACTTC.

The chain combines TRBV7-8 with TRBJ2-5; perhaps TRBD1 as D (6 bases). V lost 6 bases and J 7 bases, leaving 24 bases between the germline ends. Germline V CDR1 and CDR2: SGHVS, FQNEAQ. The CDR3 loop spans 16 amino acids. The CDR3 sequence: CASSYLDRPTGGTQYF. The CDR3 nucleotides are TGTGCCAGCAGTTACCTTGACAGGCCCACAGGTGGGACCCAGTACTTC.

The chain employs TRBV27 and TRBJ2-5; possible D gene TRBD2, 5 bases. The V gene's germline CDR1 is MNHEY and CDR2 SMNVEV (reference sequence). This CDR3 comprises 14 residues. V lost 3 bases and J lost 4, with 12 bases in between. The CDR3 region is CASSFRRSRETQYF. CDR3 nucleotides: TGTGCCAGCAGTTTTAGGAGGTCCCGAGAGACCCAGTACTTC.

There are a few counts of this clone. The rearrangement joins TRBV6-5 to TRBJ1-2; D perhaps matches TRBD1 (6 bases). The CDR3 runs to 14 residues. Trimming pared 5 bases from V and 2 bases from J, leaving 12 bases between. Per the germline V gene, CDR1 is MNHEY and CDR2 is SVGAGI. CDR3 DNA: TGTGCCAGCAGTATCAGGACAGCCAACTATGGCTACACCTTC. As protein: CASSIRTANYGYTF.

This clone was detected only a few times. The chain employs TRBV19 and TRBJ2-2; the match to TRBD2 covers 8 bases. Per germline, CDR1 LNHDA and CDR2 SQIVND (reference sequence). CDR3 length: 15 residues. V shed 4 bases and J 6 bases; nucleotides not matched to a gene: 7. CDR3 protein: CASSTSGTSPGELFF. In DNA form, the CDR3 reads TGTGCCAGTAGTACCTCCGGGACTAGTCCCGGGGAGCTGTTTTTT.

A few counts support this clone. This chain connects TRBV25-1 to TRBJ2-7, with D maybe TRBD1 (6 bases). This CDR3 comprises 14 residues. Trimming stripped 3 bases from V and 3 bases from J, with 12 bases between. CDR1 and CDR2 from the germline V gene are MGHDK and SYGVNS. CDR3 sequence: CASSDSGTLYEQYF. CDR3 nucleotide sequence: TGTGCCAGCAGTGATTCCGGGACACTCTACGAGCAGTACTTC.

V gene TRBV4-1 combines with J gene TRBJ2-1, with no clear D. The ends were cut back, 4 bases at V and 1 base at J, with 14 bases in the middle. The CDR3 is 16 amino acids. From germline, CDR1 is MGHRA and CDR2 YSYEKL. In nucleotides, the CDR3 is TGCGCCAGCAGCCCGTCCGGAGCAATTTCCTACAATGAGCAGTTCTTC. Its protein is CASSPSGAISYNEQFF.

The sample holds a few counts of this clone. Other DNA sequences from this sample encode an identical CDR3 as well. CDR3 bases: TGTGCCAGCTCACCAGACAGAAACTATGGCTACACCTTC. The encoded protein is CASSPDRNYGYTF. The chain links TRBV18 to TRBJ1-2; weak D call: TRBD1 (5 bases). Trimming stripped 2 bases from V and 2 bases from J, with 6 bases between. This CDR3 is 13 amino acids long. CDR1 and CDR2 (germline): KGHSH, LQKENI.

V gene TRBV5-1 combines with J gene TRBJ2-3; 9 bases align to TRBD1. V lost 3 bases to trimming and J lost 4 bases; unmatched junction nucleotides: 15. The length of the CDR3 is 18 residues. Germline V gene sequence: CDR1 SGHRS, CDR2 YFSETQ. CDR3 in DNA: TGCGCCAGCAGCTCCCGCTTGTCCGGGACAGGGTTTTCAGATACGCAGTATTTT. This translates into CASSSRLSGTGFSDTQYF.

There are a few counts of this clone. V and J are TRBV7-9 and TRBJ2-1, with TRBD1 matching 11 bases. There are 14 residues in the CDR3. After removal of 5 bases from V and 6 bases from J, the junction contained 3 bases not matched to a gene. Per germline, CDR1 SEHNR and CDR2 FQNEAQ (reference sequence). The CDR3 sequence: CASSPDRGLNEQFF. CDR3 coding DNA: TGTGCCAGCAGCCCGGACAGGGGGCTCAATGAGCAGTTCTTC.

The CDR3 DNA reads as TGTGCCAGCAGTTTAGTGGGAATCGGGGAGTCAGAAGGCTACACCTTC. This encodes CASSLVGIGESEGYTF. This rearrangement joins TRBV28 to TRBJ1-2, with D unresolved. V was shortened by 2 bases and J by 8 bases, with 21 bases between the two germline ends. CDR1 and CDR2 (germline): MDHEN, SYDVKM. The CDR3 spans 16 residues.

This clone was counted between two and nine times. The V call is TRBV5-1, the J call TRBJ2-2, with TRBD1 matching over 8 bases. The CDR3 extends over 16 amino acids. The ends lost 7 bases at V and 7 bases at J; junction bases unmatched: 15. Looked up from germline, CDR1 is SGHRS and CDR2 is YFSETQ. The CDR3 region is CASGTPEQGAIGELFF. The CDR3, as DNA: TGCGCCAGCGGCACTCCGGAGCAGGGGGCGATCGGGGAGCTGTTTTTT.

The rearrangement uses TRBV28 and TRBJ2-5; TRBD1 matches at 9 bases. The V gene end was trimmed by 6 bases and the J gene end by 4 bases; junction bases not matched to a gene: 6. The CDR3 has 14 amino acids. Germline V gene lookup returns CDR1 MDHEN and CDR2 SYDVKM. For the CDR3, the DNA is TGTGCCAGCAGCCCTCGACAGGGGGTAGAGACCCAGTACTTC. It is translated as CASSPRQGVETQYF.

This clone has only a few counts. The CDR3 DNA sequence: TGTGCCAGCTCACCAACAGGGGACTCTGGGGCCAACGTCCTGACTTTC. Translating gives CASSPTGDSGANVLTF. The chain carries TRBV18 and TRBJ2-6, with 7 bases lining up with TRBD1. The J segment lost 0 bases and the V segment lost 2 bases, leaving 1 base of the junction unmatched. The CDR3 consists of 16 residues. Germline CDR1 is KGHSH and CDR2 is LQKENI.

V gene TRBV7-2 combines with J gene TRBJ2-4; 10 bases align to TRBD2. The junction had 10 bases not matched to a gene; V was cut back by 8 bases and J by 6 bases. Germline lookup yields CDR1 SGHTA and CDR2 FQGNSA. The CDR3 covers 15 residues. The CDR3 sequence: CASSAGGPRSNIQYF. DNA of the CDR3: TGTGCCAGCTCAGCGGGAGGGCCGAGGTCAAACATTCAGTACTTC.

The CDR3 coding sequence is TGTGCCAGCAGCGTGCAGGGGTCTGGAAACACCATATATTTT. Translating gives CASSVQGSGNTIYF. V usage is TRBV9 and J usage is TRBJ1-3; TRBD1 is a possible D gene (6 bases). Trimming stripped 2 bases from V and 1 base from J, with 7 bases between. Germline V gives CDR1 SGDLS, CDR2 YYNGEE. The CDR3 length is 14 residues.

The chain uses TRBV5-1 and TRBJ2-1; 8 bases line up with TRBD1. This CDR3 contains 17 residues. Trimming at V came to 3 bases and at J to 4 bases, leaving 12 bases not matched to a gene. Germline CDR1 and CDR2: SGHRS and YFSETQ. The CDR3 sequence is CASSSYRGQEVYNEQFF. DNA for the CDR3: TGCGCCAGCAGCTCCTACAGGGGACAGGAGGTTTACAATGAGCAGTTCTTC.

The genes are TRBV10-3 and TRBJ2-1; 9 positions agree with TRBD1. From germline, CDR1 is ENHRY and CDR2 SYGVKD. J was trimmed by 7 bases and V by 4 bases; bases with no gene match: 17. The CDR3 sequence is 18 residues long. The CDR3: CAISGGDGWTGVQNEQFF. Written as DNA, the CDR3 is TGTGCCATCAGTGGGGGAGATGGCTGGACAGGGGTTCAGAATGAGCAGTTCTTC.